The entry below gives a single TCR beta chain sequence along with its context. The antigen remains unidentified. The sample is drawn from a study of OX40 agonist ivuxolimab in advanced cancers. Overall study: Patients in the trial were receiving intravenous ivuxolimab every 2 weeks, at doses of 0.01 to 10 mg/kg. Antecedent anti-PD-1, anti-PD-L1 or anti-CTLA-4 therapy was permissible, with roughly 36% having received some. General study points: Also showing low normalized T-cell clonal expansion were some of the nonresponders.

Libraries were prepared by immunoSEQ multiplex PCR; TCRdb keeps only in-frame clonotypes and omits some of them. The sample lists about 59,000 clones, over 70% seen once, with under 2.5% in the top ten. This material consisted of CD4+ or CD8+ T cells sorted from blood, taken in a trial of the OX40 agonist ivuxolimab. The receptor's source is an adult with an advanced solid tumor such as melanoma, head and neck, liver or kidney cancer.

CDR3 residues: CASTSGTSGSEQYF. The DNA of the CDR3 is TGTGCCAGCACCAGTGGGACTAGCGGGAGCGAGCAGTACTTC. The chain combines TRBV18 with TRBJ2-7, with 14 positions matching TRBD2. CDR3 length: 14 amino acids. The ends lost 8 bases at V and 6 bases at J; junction bases unmatched: 6. CDR1 is KGHSH and CDR2 is LQKENI in the germline V gene.